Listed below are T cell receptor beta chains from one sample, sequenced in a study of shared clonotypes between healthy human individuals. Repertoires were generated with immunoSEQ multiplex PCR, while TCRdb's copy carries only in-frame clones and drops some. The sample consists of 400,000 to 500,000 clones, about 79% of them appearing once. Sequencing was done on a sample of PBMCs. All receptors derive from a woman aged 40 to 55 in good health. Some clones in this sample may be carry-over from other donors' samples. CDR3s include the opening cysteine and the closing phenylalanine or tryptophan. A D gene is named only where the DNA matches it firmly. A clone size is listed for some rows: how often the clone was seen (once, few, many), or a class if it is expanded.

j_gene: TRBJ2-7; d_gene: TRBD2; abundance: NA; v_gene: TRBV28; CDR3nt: TGTGCCAGCAGTCTCCTACTAGGGACTAGCGGAACCTACGAGCAGTACTTC; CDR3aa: CASSLLLGTSGTYEQYF
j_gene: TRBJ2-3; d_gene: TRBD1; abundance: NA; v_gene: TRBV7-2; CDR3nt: TGTGCCAGCAGCTTAGAAAGGGGGCAGGATACGCAGTATTTT; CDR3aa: CASSLERGQDTQYF
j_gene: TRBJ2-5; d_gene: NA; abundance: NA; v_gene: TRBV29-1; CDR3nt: TGCAGCGCTAGACACTCACAAGAGACCCAGTACTTC; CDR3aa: CSARHSQETQYF
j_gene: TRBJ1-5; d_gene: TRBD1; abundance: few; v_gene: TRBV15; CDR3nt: TGTGCCACCAGCAGAGGGACAGGGGTCAGTCAGCCCCAGCATTTT; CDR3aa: CATSRGTGVSQPQHF
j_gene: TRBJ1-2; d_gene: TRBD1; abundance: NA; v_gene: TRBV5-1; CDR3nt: TGCGCCAGCAGCTTCAGGACAGGGAACTATGGCTACACCTTC; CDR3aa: CASSFRTGNYGYTF
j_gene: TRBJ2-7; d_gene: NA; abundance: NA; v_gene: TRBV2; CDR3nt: TGTGCCAGCGACCTGTTTATGAGTGACCTAACCTACGAGCAGTACTTC; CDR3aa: CASDLFMSDLTYEQYF
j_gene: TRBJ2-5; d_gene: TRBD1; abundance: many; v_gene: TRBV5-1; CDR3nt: TGCGCCAGCAGCTTGGTGATCGGGACAGGGGGCTTCGGCCAAGAGACCCAGTACTTC; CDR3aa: CASSLVIGTGGFGQETQYF
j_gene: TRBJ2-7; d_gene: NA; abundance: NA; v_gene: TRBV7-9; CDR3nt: TGTGCCAGCAGCTTAGCAGCGGAAAATTACGAGCAGTACTTC; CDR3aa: CASSLAAENYEQYF
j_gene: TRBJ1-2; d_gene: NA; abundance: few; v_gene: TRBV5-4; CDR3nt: TGTGCCAGCAGCTTGGGCGGGGGTGCAGATGGCTACACCTTC; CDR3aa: CASSLGGGADGYTF
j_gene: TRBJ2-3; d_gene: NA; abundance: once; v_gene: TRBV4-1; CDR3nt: TGCGCCAGCAGCCAAGTAATAGGAGTGGATACGCAGTATTTT; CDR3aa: CASSQVIGVDTQYF
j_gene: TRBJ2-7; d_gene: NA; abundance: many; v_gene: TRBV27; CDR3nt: TGTGCCAGCAGTTTAGGTCCCGTCTCCTACGAGCAGTACTTC; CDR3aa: CASSLGPVSYEQYF
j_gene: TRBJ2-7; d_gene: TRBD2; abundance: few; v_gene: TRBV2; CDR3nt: TGTGCCAGCAAGACTTCCGGGACTAGTCTGACCGAGCAGTACTTC; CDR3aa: CASKTSGTSLTEQYF
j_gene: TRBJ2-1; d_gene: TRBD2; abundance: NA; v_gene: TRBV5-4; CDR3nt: TGTGCCAGCAGCTGGACTAGCCGGGGGCAGTTCTTC; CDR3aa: CASSWTSRGQFF
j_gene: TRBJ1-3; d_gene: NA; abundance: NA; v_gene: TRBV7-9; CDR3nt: TGTGCCAGCAGCCCCCGGACAAATGGAAACACCATATATTTT; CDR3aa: CASSPRTNGNTIYF
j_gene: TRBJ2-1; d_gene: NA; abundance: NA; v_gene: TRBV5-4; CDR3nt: TGTGCCAGCAGCTTGATCAGTCTACCCGCCTACAATGAGCAGTTCTTC; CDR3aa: CASSLISLPAYNEQFF
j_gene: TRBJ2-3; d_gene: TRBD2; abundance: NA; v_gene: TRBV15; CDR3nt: TGTGCCACCAGAACCGAGCGGGGCCGCTCTAGCACAGATACGCAGTATTTT; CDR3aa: CATRTERGRSSTDTQYF
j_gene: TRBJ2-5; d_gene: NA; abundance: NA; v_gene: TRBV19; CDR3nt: TGTGCCAGTAGTATCGTAACTCACTCAGAGACCCAGTACTTC; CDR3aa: CASSIVTHSETQYF
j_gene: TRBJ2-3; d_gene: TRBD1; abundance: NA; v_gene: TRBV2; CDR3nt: TGTGCCAGCAGCGGACAGGGCCCCACAGATACGCAGTATTTT; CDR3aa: CASSGQGPTDTQYF
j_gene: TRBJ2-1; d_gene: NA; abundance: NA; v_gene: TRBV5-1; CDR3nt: TGCGCCAGCAGCCTGACCGGAGGCGGTGGGGACAATGAGCAGTTCTTC; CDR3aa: CASSLTGGGGDNEQFF
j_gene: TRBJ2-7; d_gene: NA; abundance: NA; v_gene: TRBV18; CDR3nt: TGTGCCAGCTCACCCTCGGGGCCTCAAAGCTCCTACGAGCAGTACTTC; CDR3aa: CASSPSGPQSSYEQYF
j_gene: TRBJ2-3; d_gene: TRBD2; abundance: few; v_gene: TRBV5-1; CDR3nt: TGCGCCAGCAGCGACGCTAGCGGTGGCACAGATACGCAGTATTTT; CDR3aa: CASSDASGGTDTQYF
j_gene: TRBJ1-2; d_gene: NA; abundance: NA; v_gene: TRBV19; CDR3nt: TGTGCCAGTACTAACCAGGGGCTAGTCAACGGCTACACCTTC; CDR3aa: CASTNQGLVNGYTF
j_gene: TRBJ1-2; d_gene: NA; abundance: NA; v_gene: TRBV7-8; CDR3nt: TGTGCCAGCAGCACGGACCGGACAGCTAACTATGGCTACACCTTC; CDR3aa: CASSTDRTANYGYTF
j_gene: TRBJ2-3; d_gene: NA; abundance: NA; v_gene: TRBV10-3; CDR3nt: TGTGCCATCAGTGAGACCTCCAGGGGGGGGACAGATACGCAGTATTTT; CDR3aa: CAISETSRGGTDTQYF
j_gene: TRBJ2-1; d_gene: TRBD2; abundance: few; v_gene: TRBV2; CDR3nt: TGTGCCAGTGAGGGACTAGCGGGTCACAATGAGCAGTTCTTC; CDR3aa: CASEGLAGHNEQFF
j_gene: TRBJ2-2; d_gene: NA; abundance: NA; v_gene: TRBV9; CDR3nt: TGTGCCACCAACCGGAACACCGGGGAGCTGTTTTTT; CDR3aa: CATNRNTGELFF